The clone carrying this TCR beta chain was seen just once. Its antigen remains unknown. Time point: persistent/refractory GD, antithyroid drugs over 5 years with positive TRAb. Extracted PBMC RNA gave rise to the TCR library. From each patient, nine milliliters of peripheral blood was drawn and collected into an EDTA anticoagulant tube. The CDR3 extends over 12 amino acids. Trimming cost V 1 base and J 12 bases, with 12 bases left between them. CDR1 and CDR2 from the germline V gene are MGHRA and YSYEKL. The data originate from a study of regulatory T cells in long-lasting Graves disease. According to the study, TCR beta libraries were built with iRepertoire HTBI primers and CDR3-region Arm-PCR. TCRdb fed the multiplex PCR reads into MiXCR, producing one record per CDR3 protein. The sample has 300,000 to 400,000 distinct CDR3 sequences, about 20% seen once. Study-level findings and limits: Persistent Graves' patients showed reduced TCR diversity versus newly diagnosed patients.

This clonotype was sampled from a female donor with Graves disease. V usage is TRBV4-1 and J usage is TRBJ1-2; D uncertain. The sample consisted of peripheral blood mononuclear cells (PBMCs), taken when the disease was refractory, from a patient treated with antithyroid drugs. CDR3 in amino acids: CASSQGSTGDTF. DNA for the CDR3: TGCGCCAGCAGCCAAGGAAGCACTGGAGACACCTTC.